A single sample is the source of the 30 T cell receptor delta chains below, sequenced in a study of gamma delta lymphoproliferative disorders and STAT genes. The receptor sequences were amplified from genomic DNA of peripheral blood mononuclear cells. TCRdb made new clone calls on the multiplex PCR reads using CATT. The sample contains 1,200 to 1,500 delta-chain clones, roughly 0.92% of which appear only once. Material for sequencing was blood. These TCRs come from a human donor in good health.

In this sample, this clone turned up a few times. The protein that TCRdb holds for this DNA derives from a much larger clone and differs from the translated DNA at residue 9, which likely indicates a read error; the protein shown here is translated from the DNA. The rearrangement links TRDV1 to TRDJ1; 8 bases map to TRDD3. V trimming: 2 bases; J trimming: 0 bases; junction bases outside the gene matches: 29. CDR1 is TSWWSYY and CDR2 is QGS in the germline V gene. CDR3 length equals 24 residues. The chain's CDR3 is CALGEYLVTNFITGGPKYTDKLIF. The CDR3 DNA reads TGTGCTCTTGGGGAATATTTGGTCACCAATTTCATAACTGGGGGCCCGAAGTACACCGATAAACTCATCTTT.

This clone was picked up a small number of times. TCRdb's protein, taken from a much larger clone, differs from this DNA's translation at residue 6, likely owing to a read error; the protein displayed comes from the DNA. V usage is TRDV2 and J usage is TRDJ1; 12 bases are a match to TRDD3. This CDR3 is 18 amino acids long. Trimming cost V 3 bases and J 1 base; bases outside gene matches: 11. Germline V CDR1 and CDR2: GEAIGNYY, EKD. The CDR3 is CACDSAHLGDTFTDKLIF. The CDR3 DNA reads as TGTGCCTGTGACTCAGCCCATCTGGGGGATACGTTCACCGATAAACTCATCTTT.

This clone was picked up a small number of times. TCRdb has a much larger clone's protein, which differs at residue 11 from the translation of this DNA, likely because of a read error; what is shown is the protein translated from the DNA. The sample has other DNA sequences that encode this CDR3 too. This chain connects TRDV2 to TRDJ1; 13 bases are a match to TRDD3. With 3 bases clipped from V and 0 bases from J, the junction kept 6 bases outside the gene matches. The CDR3 extends over 17 amino acids. Germline loops: CDR1 GEAIGNYY, CDR2 EKD. DNA for the CDR3: TGTGCCTGTGACGTGCTACTGGGGGATACGTACACCGATAAACTCATCTTT. As protein: CACDVLLGDTYTDKLIF.

This clone was found a few times. The translation of this DNA and the TCRdb protein of a much larger clone differ at residue 8, probably owing to a read error; the protein shown here is translated from the DNA. The rearrangement joins TRDV1 to TRDJ1; TRDD3 matches at 8 bases. V dropped 4 bases and J dropped 2; count of bases not matched to a gene: 15. CDR1 is TSWWSYY and CDR2 is QGS in the germline V gene. The CDR3 runs 18 residues. The CDR3 DNA reads TGTGCTCTTGGGGGACAGGCTAGGGGGGATAAGACGACCGATAAACTCATCTTT. Its translation: CALGGQARGDKTTDKLIF.

A note on this clone: A far bigger clonotype differs at one base, so this is likely a read error. In the same sample, other DNA sequences code for this CDR3. V usage is TRDV2 and J usage is TRDJ1; TRDD3 matches at 9 bases. The CDR3 is 15 residues long. Germline CDR1 is GEAIGNYY and CDR2 is EKD. Germline trimming cut 1 base from V and 4 bases from J; bases unmatched to any gene: 6. This CDR3 reads CACDTVGDIGDKLIF. The CDR3 DNA reads TGTGCCTGTGACACTGTGGGGGATATCGGCGATAAACTCATCTTT.

Details on this clone: This likely came from a read error, as a far larger clone is one base away. The sample contains more than one DNA sequence encoding this CDR3. V is TRDV2 and J is TRDJ1; 9 nucleotides match TRDD3. The CDR3 extends over 18 amino acids. J was trimmed by 2 bases and V by 0 bases; bases with no gene match: 12. Per the germline V gene, CDR1 is GEAIGNYY and CDR2 is EKD. DNA for the CDR3: TGTGCCTGTGACACCCTACTGGGGGACCCCTTCCTGACCGATAAACTCATCTTT. Translated, it gives CACDTLLGDPFLTDKLIF.

Points on this clone: Only one base separates this from a far larger clonotype, so it likely reflects a read error. The same CDR3 arises from other DNA sequences in this sample as well. The chain recombines TRDV1 with TRDJ1; TRDD3 matches 11 bases. This CDR3 is built from 20 residues. The V gene's germline CDR1 is TSWWSYY and CDR2 QGS. CDR3 in amino acids: CALGELEYPRRTGGYDKLIF. The CDR3 nucleotides read TGTGCCCTTGGGGAACTAGAATACCCTCGCCGTACTGGGGGATACGATAAACTCATCTTT.

This clone was detected many times. A far bigger clonotype differs at one base, so this is likely a read error. In the same sample, other DNA sequences code for this CDR3. The chain couples TRDV2 to TRDJ1; 11 bases agree with TRDD3. V lost 3 bases and J lost 1; bases outside the gene matches: 12. Germline V gives CDR1 GEAIGNYY, CDR2 EKD. The CDR3 covers 18 residues. CDR3 protein: CACDSVHLGDTFTDKLIF. The DNA of the CDR3 is TGTGCCTGTGACTCAGTCCATCTGGGGGATACATTCACCGATAAACTCATCTTT.

By share of the sample, this clone is medium-sized. A far larger clone lies a single base away; this is likely a read error. The rearrangement links TRDV2 to TRDJ1; 12 bases align to TRDD3. Germline-derived CDR1 and CDR2 are GEAIGNYY and EKD. The CDR3 extends over 18 amino acids. The junction had 13 bases not matched to a gene; V was cut back by 3 bases and J by 3 bases. CDR3 DNA sequence: TGTGCCTGTGACTCAGTCCATCTGGGGGATACGTTCGCCGATAAACTCATCTTT. Its translation is CACDSVHLGDTFADKLIF.

As for this clone: A far larger clone is off by one base, so a read error is likely. This same CDR3 is encoded by further DNA sequences in the sample. The chain couples TRDV2 to TRDJ1; 13 nucleotides agree with TRDD3. CDR3 size: 24 residues. V shed 2 bases and J 4 bases; nucleotides not matched to a gene: 30. Germline V gene sequence: CDR1 GEAIGNYY, CDR2 EKD. The CDR3 DNA sequence: TGTGCCTGTGACAGCCTTAACTGGGGGATACGCGATCAGGGCGAAGGTTGGGCACTCGATAAACTCATCTTT. Its translation is CACDSLNWGIRDQGEGWALDKLIF.

This clone was observed a few times. This probably arose from a read error, given a far larger clone one base away. At the DNA level, this CDR3 is encoded by other sequences in the same sample as well. J is TRDJ1 and V is TRDV2; TRDD3 might be the D (5 bases). The CDR3 length is 17 residues. Trimming shortened V by 1 base and J by 0 bases, and 17 bases separated the two germline ends. Germline loops: CDR1 GEAIGNYY, CDR2 EKD. The CDR3 DNA reads TGTGCCTGTGACACTGTTGCTGGGTGGGACGACACCGATAAACTCATCTTT. It translates to CACDTVAGWDDTDKLIF.

About this clone: For this DNA, TCRdb reports the protein of a much larger clone, which diverges at residue 16, most likely from a read error; the protein presented here is translated directly from the DNA. The chain employs TRDV2 and TRDJ1; TRDD2 is a possible D gene (5 bases). Germline CDR1 reads GEAIGNYY; CDR2 reads EKD. The CDR3 has 20 residues. The CDR3 nucleotides are TGTGCCTGTGACACTATGAGCTCCTATGGAGCCAACTATTACACCGGTAAACTCATCTTT. This gives the protein CACDTMSSYGANYYTGKLIF.

This clone appeared a few times. A single base is all that separates this from a far larger clone, so a read error is likely. The sample holds other DNA sequences that translate to the same CDR3. CDR3: CALGEQPLLGDTYTDKLIF. The CDR3 DNA sequence: TGTGCTCTTGGGGAACAGCCCCTACTGGGGGATACGTACACCGATAAGCTCATCTTT. V usage is TRDV1 and J usage is TRDJ1, with 13 nucleotides matching TRDD3. The CDR3 length is 19 residues. Germline V gene sequence: CDR1 TSWWSYY, CDR2 QGS.

In the case of this clone: A read error likely explains why the TCRdb protein, taken from a much larger clone, differs from this DNA's translation at residue 3; the protein shown is translated from the DNA. CDR3 sequence reads: CAWDTVAGWDDTDKLIF. The DNA for the CDR3 is TGTGCCTGGGACACCGTTGCTGGGTGGGACGACACCGATAAACTCATCTTT. The rearrangement joins TRDV2 to TRDJ1, with D possibly TRDD3 on 5 matching bases. CDR3 length equals 17 residues. Per the germline V gene, CDR1 is GEAIGNYY and CDR2 is EKD.

This clone has at least ten counts. A far larger clone lies a single base away; this is likely a read error. The same CDR3 can be traced to other DNA sequences in this sample. The chain couples TRDV2 to TRDJ1, with TRDD3 as a possible D gene (6 bases). Trimming pared 3 bases from V and 1 base from J, leaving 23 bases between. Germline loops: CDR1 GEAIGNYY, CDR2 EKD. The CDR3 is made up of 18 amino acids. The CDR3 sequence is CACDSVHLGDTFTDKLIF. CDR3 bases: TGTGCCTGTGACTCAGTCCATCTGGGAGATACGTTCACCGATAAACTCATCTTT.

In its sample, this clone was seen a few times. The protein that TCRdb holds for this DNA derives from a much larger clone and differs from the translated DNA at residue 5, which likely indicates a read error; the protein shown here is translated from the DNA. The J gene is TRDJ1, the V gene TRDV2, with 8 bases aligning to TRDD3. This CDR3 spans 15 amino acids. Germline V gene lookup returns CDR1 GEAIGNYY and CDR2 EKD. With V trimmed by 5 bases and J by 2 bases, 9 bases remained unmatched. The CDR3: CACVPGGIWTDKLIF. The CDR3 nucleotides read TGTGCCTGTGTACCTGGGGGGATATGGACCGATAAACTCATCTTT.

On this clone itself: The amino acid sequence in TCRdb belongs to a much larger clone and departs from this DNA's translation at residue 7, likely a sequencing read error; the sequence shown is translated from the DNA. The V and J genes are TRDV1 and TRDJ1; 10 bases line up with TRDD3. The length of the CDR3 is 24 residues. J gave up 2 bases and V 1 base, and 28 bases lay outside the gene matches. Germline V gene data show CDR1 as TSWWSYY and CDR2 as QGS. Here the CDR3 DNA reads TGTGCTCTTGGGGAACGGCTCGTCCCCCTTCCTATTGTTTGGGGGATACCGGATACCGATAAACTCATCTTT. Translated: CALGERLVPLPIVWGIPDTDKLIF.

This clone has only a few counts. One base separates it from a far larger clone, so it is likely a read error. The same CDR3 can be traced to other DNA sequences in this sample. This chain links TRDV2 with TRDJ1; 9 positions agree with TRDD3. Trimming removed 5 bases from V and 2 bases from J; junction bases left unmatched: 8. From germline, CDR1 is GEAIGNYY and CDR2 EKD. This CDR3 is 15 amino acids long. The CDR3 DNA sequence: TGTGCCTGTGTAACTGGGGGAATATGGACCGATAAACTCATCTTT. Its translation: CACVTGGIWTDKLIF.

This clone was recorded a few times. TCRdb's protein for this DNA is that of a much larger clone and differs from the translation at residue 8, likely a read error; the protein shown is the DNA translation. The rearrangement uses TRDV2 and TRDJ1; 8 nucleotides line up with TRDD3. This CDR3 comprises 17 residues. V dropped 3 bases and J dropped 0; count of bases not matched to a gene: 11. Germline CDR1 GEAIGNYY, CDR2 EKD. The CDR3 sequence is CACDVLLRDTHTDKLIF. CDR3 bases: TGTGCCTGTGACGTGCTACTGAGGGATACGCACACCGATAAACTCATCTTT.

This clone was observed a few times. TCRdb's listed protein matches a much larger clone and diverges from this DNA's translation at residue 8, likely through a read error; the protein shown comes from the DNA. The sample carries other DNA sequences with the same CDR3. This chain links TRAV14/DV4 with TRDJ1; TRDD3 is a possible D gene (5 bases). Germline CDR1 and CDR2: TSDPSYG and QGSYDQQN (reference sequence). The CDR3 is made up of 15 amino acids. Trimming took 5 bases from V and 5 from J, leaving 18 bases between them. Written as DNA, the CDR3 is TGTGCAATGAGATTGTCCTCCAGGGGGTTAGATAAACTCATCTTT. Residues: CAMRLSSRGLDKLIF.

Concerning this clone itself: TCRdb's protein for this DNA is that of a much larger clone and differs from the translation at residue 16, likely a read error; the protein shown is the DNA translation. The chain carries TRDV2 and TRDJ1, with 13 bases fitting TRDD3. V lost 2 bases, J lost 4 bases, and 30 bases stayed unmatched. CDR3 length: 24 amino acids. The germline CDR1 and CDR2 sequences are GEAIGNYY and EKD. The CDR3 protein is CACDSLNWGIRDQGEDWALDKLIF. Written as DNA, the CDR3 is TGTGCCTGTGACAGCCTTAACTGGGGGATACGCGATCAGGGCGAAGATTGGGCGCTCGATAAACTCATCTTT.

This clone was seen repeatedly, ten times or more. The amino acid sequence in TCRdb belongs to a much larger clone and departs from this DNA's translation at residue 13, likely a sequencing read error; the sequence shown is translated from the DNA. This chain connects TRDV2 to TRDJ1, with D possibly being TRDD3 (5 bases). Germline V gives CDR1 GEAIGNYY, CDR2 EKD. CDR3 size: 17 residues. The CDR3 loop reads CACDTVAGWDDTNKLIF. In nucleotides, the CDR3 is TGTGCCTGTGACACCGTTGCTGGGTGGGACGACACCAATAAACTCATCTTT.

This clone turned up a few times. TCRdb attributes to this sequence the protein of a much larger clone, which differs from the DNA translation at residue 6; a read error is likely, and the protein displayed is translated from the DNA. CDR3 in DNA: TGTGCCTGTGACACCGCGGGGTTACTGGGGGCTAACACCGATAAACTCATCTTT. It is translated as CACDTAGLLGANTDKLIF. This chain links TRDV2 with TRDJ1; 8 nucleotides agree with TRDD3. Germline V CDR1 and CDR2: GEAIGNYY, EKD. V lost 0 bases and J lost 0; bases outside the gene matches: 11. The CDR3 sequence is 18 residues long.

This clone was seen a few times. The protein that TCRdb holds for this DNA derives from a much larger clone and differs from the translated DNA at residue 3, which likely indicates a read error; the protein shown here is translated from the DNA. The chain employs TRDV2 and TRDJ1; 8 positions match TRDD3. Germline V gene data show CDR1 as GEAIGNYY and CDR2 as EKD. CDR3 length: 15 residues. V lost 8 bases to trimming and J lost 2 bases; unmatched junction nucleotides: 12. CDR3 sequence reads: CAYVTGGIWTDKLIF. CDR3 nucleotide sequence: TGTGCCTATGTAACTGGGGGGATATGGACCGATAAACTCATCTTT.

In regard to this clone: The protein TCRdb gives is from a much larger clone and does not agree with this DNA's translation at residue 3, likely a read error; the protein shown here comes from the DNA. The CDR3 sequence is CAPGEYLVANFITGGPKYTDKLIF. The CDR3 bases are TGTGCTCCTGGGGAATATTTGGTCGCCAATTTCATAACTGGGGGCCCGAAGTACACCGATAAACTCATCTTT. The gene calls are TRDV1 and TRDJ1; 8 positions agree with TRDD3. The CDR3 is 24 amino acids. CDR1 is TSWWSYY and CDR2 is QGS in the germline V gene.

Comment on this clone: TCRdb attributes to this sequence the protein of a much larger clone, which differs from the DNA translation at residue 10; a read error is likely, and the protein displayed is translated from the DNA. The genes are TRDV2 and TRDJ1; TRDD3 matches at 11 bases. Germline CDR1 is GEAIGNYY and CDR2 is EKD. The CDR3 is 18 residues long. V dropped 3 bases and J dropped 2; count of bases not matched to a gene: 13. The CDR3 coding sequence is TGTGCCTGTGACGCCCTACTGGGGGATATGGACTTAACCGATAAACTCATCTTT. It codes for CACDALLGDMDLTDKLIF.

On this clone: TCRdb's entry gives the protein of a much larger clone, which mismatches this DNA's translation at residue 6, likely from a read error; the protein reported here is translated from the DNA. The gene calls are TRDV2 and TRDJ1; TRDD3 aligns across 8 bases. Germline loops: CDR1 GEAIGNYY, CDR2 EKD. V was pared by 0 bases and J by 4 bases, with 18 bases of the junction left unmatched. The CDR3 runs to 19 residues. CDR3 DNA: TGTGCCTGTGACACCCCCCTTCAAGCCAGTACTGGGGGGTTCGATAAACTCATCTTT. Translated: CACDTPLQASTGGFDKLIF.

In regard to this clone: This DNA translates differently at residue 7 from the TCRdb protein, which is that of a much larger clone; a read error is likely, and the protein shown is the DNA's own translation. The gene calls are TRDV1 and TRDJ1; TRDD3 aligns across 9 bases. The CDR3 loop spans 21 amino acids. J lost 7 bases, V lost 5 bases, and 29 bases had no gene match. The germline gives CDR1 TSWWSYY, CDR2 QGS. The CDR3 coding sequence is TGTGCTCTTGGGCAACCCTCGCCACATCCCCTGAGACTGGGGGACCCCTCTAAACTCATCTTT. Residues: CALGQPSPHPLRLGDPSKLIF.

This clone appeared a few times. The protein in TCRdb stems from a much larger clone and differs at residue 8 from this DNA's translation, likely a read error; here the protein is translated from the DNA. The gene calls are TRDV2 and TRDJ1; TRDD3 agrees at 8 bases. The CDR3 covers 17 residues. Germline assignment: CDR1 GEAIGNYY and CDR2 EKD. The V gene end was trimmed by 0 bases and the J gene end by 0 bases; junction bases not matched to a gene: 8. CDR3 region: CACDTLRRGDNTDKLIF. Written as DNA, the CDR3 is TGTGCCTGTGACACCCTACGACGGGGGGATAACACCGATAAACTCATCTTT.

This clone has only a few counts. TCRdb's entry gives the protein of a much larger clone, which mismatches this DNA's translation at residue 10, likely from a read error; the protein reported here is translated from the DNA. The chain combines TRDV1 with TRDJ1; D might be TRDD2 or TRDD3, each matching 8 bases. Germline-derived CDR1 and CDR2 are TSWWSYY and QGS. This CDR3 region has 20 residues. Trimming shortened V by 4 bases and J by 4 bases, and 31 bases separated the two germline ends. The CDR3 spells CALGVAFLSEGYATIDKLIF. In DNA, the CDR3 is TGTGCTCTTGGGGTCGCCTTCCTATCGGAGGGATACGCCACGATCGATAAACTCATCTTT.